This TCR beta chain was obtained from a study of shared clonotypes between healthy human individuals. Overall study results and limits: Among several donors, about 5% of naive CD4 clonotypes were found in common.

Running of the assay took place at deep level. Method: immunoSEQ multiplex PCR; TCRdb's copy keeps in-frame clones and lacks some. In the table there are about 820,000 clones, roughly 92% of which are singletons. This clone was seen a single time. Its target is not known. Terminally differentiated effector memory CD45RA+ cells were excluded by CCR7 positive selection of CD45RO-negative cells. The study enrolled healthy HIV-negative adults without recent acute infections or vaccinations as donors. CDR1 SGHRS and CDR2 YFSETQ come from the germline V gene. The CDR3 is 14 amino acids. V trimming: 3 bases; J trimming: 3 bases; junction bases outside the gene matches: 4.

The rearrangement joins TRBV5-1 to TRBJ2-7; 9 nucleotides align to TRBD1. The source material was naive CD8+ T cells sorted from blood. This receptor was taken from a man under 40 in good health. The CDR3 reads CASSSGTGYYEQYF. The CDR3 DNA reads as TGCGCCAGCAGCTCGGGGACAGGGTACTACGAGCAGTACTTC.